This T cell receptor (beta chain) was documented in a study of CD8 T cells in ankylosing spondylitis. This CDR3 has 15 amino acids. J gave up 0 bases and V 6 bases, and 5 bases lay outside the gene matches. Germline CDR1 reads MNHNS; CDR2 reads SASEGT. A remark on this clonotype: Its antigen is undetermined.

Whole-study findings and limits: Several highly homologous variants made up a TCR beta motif, and this motif appeared characteristic of ankylosing spondylitis blood.

TCRdb fed the 5' RACE reads into MiXCR, producing one record per CDR3 protein. The repertoire has a few hundred thousand distinct CDR3 sequences, more than 20% of them found once; the top ten carry about 16%. The source material was blood, either unsorted or a sorted T cell fraction (not recorded which). This sequence was found in a male donor with ankylosing spondylitis. The genes are TRBV6-1 and TRBJ2-7, with 10 bases matching TRBD2. The CDR3 loop is CASRETSGNSYEQYF. Written as DNA, the CDR3 is TGTGCCAGCAGAGAAACTAGCGGGAACTCCTACGAGCAGTACTTC.